The 30 T cell receptor beta chains presented below share a single source sample, sequenced in a study of blood T cell repertoires in COVID-19. The data were produced by immunoSEQ multiplex PCR, yet TCRdb's version contains in-frame clones alone and is incomplete. The table shows fewer than 350,000 clones, with 88% occurring only once. The sample consisted of PBMCs or T cells enriched from blood (not recorded which). These receptors were taken from a woman between 55 and 75 years old in a cohort exposed to, infected with or recovered from COVID-19 (not recorded which).

The CDR3 sequence is CASSSTGGYQPQHF. For the CDR3, the DNA is TGTGCCAGCAGTTCGACAGGGGGCTATCAGCCCCAGCATTTT. V usage is TRBV28 and J usage is TRBJ1-5, with TRBD1 identical over 10 bases. The CDR3 loop spans 14 amino acids. The J segment lost 5 bases and the V segment lost 4 bases, leaving 2 bases of the junction unmatched. Germline loops: CDR1 MDHEN, CDR2 SYDVKM.

The chain uses TRBV18 and TRBJ1-3, with a tentative D call TRBD1 (5 bases). V dropped 5 bases and J dropped 2 bases, with 13 bases sitting between them. This CDR3 is built from 15 residues. Germline V gene data show CDR1 as KGHSH and CDR2 as LQKENI. The CDR3 loop reads CASSLGALAGNTIYF. CDR3 in DNA: TGTGCCAGCTCATTAGGGGCACTTGCTGGAAACACCATATATTTT.

The V call is TRBV24-1, the J call TRBJ2-7, with 10 bases aligning to TRBD2. Germline V gene lookup returns CDR1 KGHDR and CDR2 SFDVKD. The junction had 6 bases not matched to a gene; V was cut back by 3 bases and J by 2 bases. The CDR3 contains 16 residues. The CDR3 spells CATSDPASGRPYEQYF. CDR3 bases: TGTGCCACCAGTGATCCGGCTAGCGGGAGACCCTACGAGCAGTACTTC.

The gene calls are TRBV4-3 and TRBJ1-3; 8 positions match TRBD1. The trim removed 0 bases at V and 3 bases at J, leaving 22 bases unmatched. This CDR3 region has 22 residues. The V gene's germline CDR1 is LGHNA and CDR2 YSLEER. The CDR3 DNA is TGCGCCAGCAGCCAAGATTTGGGAGGGGCAGGGGGCTCGTTTGCCTTTGGAAACACCATATATTTT. This codes for CASSQDLGGAGGSFAFGNTIYF.

J is TRBJ2-2 and V is TRBV27; the D gene is possibly TRBD2 (5 bases). The V end lost 1 base, the J end lost 0 bases, and 15 bases lay between the germline ends. CDR1 MNHEY and CDR2 SMNVEV come from the germline V gene (reference sequence). This CDR3 region has 18 residues. CDR3 in amino acids: CASSLFLGLTTNTGELFF. The CDR3 nucleotides are TGTGCCAGCAGTTTATTTTTAGGACTCACGACGAACACCGGGGAGCTGTTTTTT.

The V gene is TRBV5-4, the J gene TRBJ1-1, with no clear D. Germline CDR1 reads SGHNT; CDR2 reads YYREEE (reference sequence). Deletions cut 0 bases from V and 4 bases from J, with 7 bases between. The length of the CDR3 is 13 residues. The CDR3 DNA is TGTGCCAGCAGCTTGGATAGAGGCACTGAAGCTTTCTTT. Translated, it gives CASSLDRGTEAFF.

The rearrangement links TRBV30 to TRBJ1-5; D call uncertain. Germline lookup yields CDR1 GTSNPN and CDR2 SVGIG (reference sequence). This CDR3 contains 15 residues. The ends were cut back, 1 base at V and 2 bases at J, with 12 bases in the middle. CDR3 sequence reads: CAWSAEGGGNQPQHF. The CDR3 coding sequence is TGTGCCTGGAGTGCGGAGGGCGGGGGCAATCAGCCCCAGCATTTT.

V is TRBV15 and J is TRBJ2-5; TRBD2 agrees at 7 bases. The ends lost 9 bases at V and 0 bases at J; junction bases unmatched: 4. Germline V CDR1 and CDR2: LNHNV, YYDKDF (reference sequence). This CDR3 comprises 13 residues. DNA of the CDR3: TGTGCCACTGTGGGGGGGAACCAAGAGACCCAGTACTTC. This translates into CATVGGNQETQYF.

The chain is built from TRBV28 and TRBJ1-4; D unclear. This CDR3 is 15 amino acids long. Germline assignment: CDR1 MDHEN and CDR2 SYDVKM. The V end lost 3 bases, the J end lost 3 bases, and 11 bases lay between the germline ends. CDR3 coding DNA: TGTGCCAGCAGTTTGAGCGGCAGAGCTAATGAAAAACTGTTTTTT. It translates to CASSLSGRANEKLFF.

A remark on this clone: Other DNA sequences in this specimen translate into the identical CDR3. The chain employs TRBV7-2 and TRBJ2-7, with 10 bases that match TRBD1. V gave up 0 bases and J gave up 3 bases; unmatched junction bases: 2. The CDR3 extends over 15 amino acids. CDR1 is SGHTA and CDR2 is FQGNSA in the germline V gene. The CDR3 DNA follows: TGTGCCAGCAGCTTAGCTGGGACAGGGGACTACGAGCAGTACTTC. Protein product: CASSLAGTGDYEQYF.

The chain carries TRBV3-1 (or the pseudogene TRBV3-2) and TRBJ1-5, with TRBD1 identical over 8 bases. Germline CDR1 and CDR2: LGHDT and YNNKEL (reference sequence). The CDR3 has 14 amino acids. V was clipped by 1 base and J by 7 bases; unmatched bases: 3. CDR3 bases: TGTGCCAGCAGCCAAGGGACAGGGAGCCAGCCCCAGCATTTT. Translated: CASSQGTGSQPQHF.

This chain links TRBV9 with TRBJ1-1; TRBD1 aligns across 7 bases. J was trimmed by 6 bases and V by 4 bases; bases with no gene match: 9. The CDR3 is made up of 14 amino acids. Germline V gives CDR1 SGDLS, CDR2 YYNGEE. The CDR3: CASSTRQGGAEAFF. Written as DNA, the CDR3 is TGTGCCAGCAGCACCCGACAGGGTGGGGCTGAAGCTTTCTTT.

The rearrangement uses TRBV2 and TRBJ2-7, with 9 bases that match TRBD2. This CDR3 has 15 amino acids. V shed 4 bases, J shed 7 bases, and the junction held 11 bases outside the gene matches. Germline CDR1 is SNHLY and CDR2 is FYNNEI. CDR3 DNA sequence: TGTGCCAGCAGTGTGAGAAGTCTAGCGGGAAATGAGCAGTACTTC. The encoded protein is CASSVRSLAGNEQYF.

The chain couples TRBV10-2 to TRBJ2-1; TRBD1 aligns across 11 bases. V was clipped by 2 bases and J by 8 bases; unmatched bases: 11. Germline V gene sequence: CDR1 WSHSY, CDR2 SAAADI. The length of the CDR3 is 17 residues. CDR3 amino acids: CASSEPKDRGLSYEQFF. CDR3 coding DNA: TGCGCCAGCAGTGAGCCAAAGGACAGGGGGCTTTCATATGAGCAGTTCTTC.

CDR3 coding DNA: TGTGCCAGCAGCTTACCGGACAGCAATGAGCAGTTCTTC. Amino acid sequence: CASSLPDSNEQFF. The rearrangement uses TRBV7-2 and TRBJ2-1, with D tentatively TRBD1 (6 bases). CDR3 length: 13 amino acids. Germline V gene sequence: CDR1 SGHTA, CDR2 FQGNSA. V was shortened by 2 bases and J by 6 bases, with 8 bases between the two germline ends. Full variable domain (outside the CDR3, taken from reference TRBV7-2 and TRBJ2-1): GAGVSQSPSNKVTEKGKDVELRCDPISGHTALYWYRQSLGQGLEFLIYFQGNSAPDKSGLPSDRFSAERTGGSVSTLTIQRTQQEDSAVYLCASSLPDSNEQFFGPGTRLTVL.

V gene TRBV19 combines with J gene TRBJ2-2; 11 positions agree with TRBD2. The length of the CDR3 is 17 residues. J gave up 4 bases and V 3 bases, and 7 bases lay outside the gene matches. CDR1 and CDR2 from the germline V gene are LNHDA and SQIVND (reference sequence). CDR3 residues: CASSITGTSGPTGELFF. The DNA of the CDR3 is TGTGCCAGTAGTATCACCGGGACTAGCGGACCCACCGGGGAGCTGTTTTTT. The full variable domain, in which reference TRBV19 and TRBJ2-2 provide the parts outside the CDR3, is DGGITQSPKYLFRKEGQNVTLSCEQNLNHDAMYWYRQDPGQGLRLIYYSQIVNDFQKGDIAEGYSVSREKKESFPLTVTSAQKNPTAFYLCASSITGTSGPTGELFFGEGSRLTVL.

The chain recombines TRBV5-5 with TRBJ2-3, with TRBD2 identical over 8 bases. The CDR3 totals 13 residues. Germline V gene data show CDR1 as SGHKS and CDR2 as YYEKEE (reference sequence). The junction had 4 bases not matched to a gene; V was cut back by 4 bases and J by 6 bases. Here the CDR3 reads CASSQTSVDTQYF. CDR3 bases: TGTGCCAGCAGCCAGACTAGCGTGGATACGCAGTATTTT.

V and J are TRBV4-3 and TRBJ2-6, with 9 positions matching TRBD1. Per germline, CDR1 LGHNA and CDR2 YSLEER. The V gene end was trimmed by 3 bases and the J gene end by 0 bases; junction bases not matched to a gene: 0. This CDR3 contains 16 residues. This chain's CDR3 is CASSQTGGSGANVLTF. The CDR3 DNA reads TGCGCCAGCAGCCAGACAGGGGGCTCTGGGGCCAACGTCCTGACTTTC.

The rearrangement links TRBV7-8 to TRBJ2-5, with D perhaps matching TRBD2 (5 bases). V was cut by 7 bases and J by 1 base, with 13 bases left in between. The CDR3 length is 14 residues. From germline, CDR1 is SGHVS and CDR2 FQNEAQ. CDR3 sequence (DNA): TGTGCCAGCACCCCGATAGCGAGCCAAGAGACCCAGTACTTC. As protein: CASTPIASQETQYF.

This clone was detected only once. J is TRBJ1-5 and V is TRBV18; maybe TRBD1 (6 bases). Trimming took 3 bases from V and 5 from J, leaving 20 bases between them. Germline V gives CDR1 KGHSH, CDR2 LQKENI. CDR3 length: 17 residues. CDR3 nucleotide sequence: TGTGCCAGCTCACCGCCCATCAGCGTGGGGGCGGATCAGCCCCAGCATTTT. Protein product: CASSPPISVGADQPQHF.

The V and J genes are TRBV24-1 and TRBJ2-1, with 9 nucleotides matching TRBD1. The ends lost 7 bases at V and 8 bases at J; junction bases unmatched: 11. Per the germline V gene, CDR1 is KGHDR and CDR2 is SFDVKD. The CDR3 consists of 15 residues. CDR3 residues: CATSGAGTGSYEQFF. CDR3 bases: TGTGCCACCAGCGGCGCCGGGACAGGGTCGTATGAGCAGTTCTTC.

This chain links TRBV3-1 (or the pseudogene TRBV3-2) with TRBJ2-7, with 10 bases that match TRBD1. Germline assignment: CDR1 LGHDT and CDR2 YNNKEL (reference sequence). The CDR3 extends over 18 amino acids. J gave up 0 bases and V 2 bases, and 10 bases lay outside the gene matches. The CDR3 nucleotides read TGTGCCAGCAGCCAACATGGACAGGGGGGCTACCTCTCCTACGAGCAGTACTTC. Its translation: CASSQHGQGGYLSYEQYF.

This chain connects TRBV13 to TRBJ2-7; D perhaps matches TRBD1 (5 bases). Germline V gene lookup returns CDR1 PRHDT and CDR2 FYEKMQ (reference sequence). Between the trimmed V and J ends, which lost 5 bases and 3 bases, there was a span of 14 bases. The CDR3 contains 14 residues. CDR3 amino acids: CASSERTSDYEQYF. The CDR3 DNA sequence: TGTGCCAGCAGCGAAAGGACAAGCGACTACGAGCAGTACTTC.

The chain joins TRBV10-1 to TRBJ2-1; 10 bases are a match to TRBD2. With 0 bases clipped from V and 5 bases from J, the junction kept 4 bases outside the gene matches. The CDR3 consists of 16 residues. The germline V gene has CDR1 WNHNN and CDR2 SYGVQD (reference sequence). This chain's CDR3 is CASSESRLAGDNEQFF. CDR3 bases: TGCGCCAGCAGTGAGTCTCGGCTAGCGGGAGACAATGAGCAGTTCTTC.

The chain couples TRBV27 to TRBJ2-1; TRBD2 matches 15 bases. Germline V gives CDR1 MNHEY, CDR2 SMNVEV (reference sequence). This CDR3 region has 16 residues. V lost 5 bases and J lost 9; bases outside the gene matches: 8. The CDR3, as DNA: TGTGCCAGCAGTGGGGGACTAGCGGGAGGAAGCGGTGAGCAGTTCTTC. Its translation is CASSGGLAGGSGEQFF.

The rearrangement links TRBV11-2 to TRBJ2-7; 9 bases map to TRBD1. J gave up 1 base and V 5 bases, and 6 bases lay outside the gene matches. The CDR3 is 15 amino acids. CDR1 and CDR2 from the germline V gene are SGHAT and FQNNGV. The CDR3 nucleotides are TGTGCCAGCAGCCAGGGGACAGGGAATTCCTACGAGCAGTACTTC. This codes for CASSQGTGNSYEQYF.

The V gene is TRBV6-1, the J gene TRBJ2-1, with TRBD1 matching over 8 bases. This CDR3 comprises 16 residues. Unmatched junction bases numbered 9, after V lost 3 bases and J lost 5 bases. Germline assignment: CDR1 MNHNS and CDR2 SASEGT. The CDR3 protein is CASSDPSGGKDNEQFF. The CDR3 coding sequence is TGTGCCAGCAGTGACCCTTCAGGGGGCAAGGACAATGAGCAGTTCTTC.

The chain uses TRBV12-3 or TRBV12-4 and TRBJ2-1; TRBD2 agrees at 8 bases. This CDR3 has 11 amino acids. Trimming took 11 bases from V and 9 from J; bases not matched to a gene: 6. The CDR3 nucleotides are TGTGCCGGGGGACTAGGCCGTGAGCAGTTCTTC. Translation gives CAGGLGREQFF.

This chain connects TRBV10-3 to TRBJ2-1; 11 bases line up with TRBD2. CDR1 is ENHRY and CDR2 is SYGVKD in the germline V gene. This CDR3 is built from 15 residues. With V trimmed by 6 bases and J by 5 bases, 6 bases remained unmatched. CDR3: CAISRTSGLDNEQFF. The CDR3, as DNA: TGTGCCATCAGCAGGACTAGCGGGCTTGACAATGAGCAGTTCTTC.

V is TRBV24-1 and J is TRBJ2-1, with D possibly being TRBD1 (6 bases). Germline-derived CDR1 and CDR2 are KGHDR and SFDVKD. This CDR3 spans 16 amino acids. The ends were cut back, 0 bases at V and 8 bases at J, with 16 bases in the middle. The CDR3 reads CATSDLQMGAGDEQFF. The CDR3 coding sequence is TGTGCCACCAGTGATTTGCAAATGGGGGCCGGGGATGAGCAGTTCTTC.